This T cell receptor (beta chain) is drawn from a study of cytomegalovirus exposure and HLA in healthy donors. Comments on this clone: Its antigen is not known.

The PCR was carried out with 60 Vbeta primers and 13 Jbeta primers. Sequenced by immunoSEQ multiplex PCR; TCRdb stores in-frame clones only, minus some. Here the sample spans 150,000 to 200,000 clones, over 75% being singletons. Findings and limits, study-wide: The availability of immune exposure information extended only to CMV serostatus. A later analysis linked a missense variant in DCLRE1C to the trimming of TCR beta V and J genes.

The specimen sequenced was PBMCs. The source is a man between 18 and 35 years old in good health and CMV-seronegative.

The CDR3 protein is CAWRRETGLGEKLFF. Written as DNA, the CDR3 is TGTGCCTGGAGGAGGGAGACAGGGTTGGGTGAAAAACTGTTTTTT. The chain combines TRBV30 with TRBJ1-4, with 7 nucleotides matching TRBD1. The CDR3 covers 15 residues. The junction had 11 bases not matched to a gene; V was cut back by 3 bases and J by 7 bases. In germline, CDR1 is GTSNPN, CDR2 SVGIG (reference sequence).